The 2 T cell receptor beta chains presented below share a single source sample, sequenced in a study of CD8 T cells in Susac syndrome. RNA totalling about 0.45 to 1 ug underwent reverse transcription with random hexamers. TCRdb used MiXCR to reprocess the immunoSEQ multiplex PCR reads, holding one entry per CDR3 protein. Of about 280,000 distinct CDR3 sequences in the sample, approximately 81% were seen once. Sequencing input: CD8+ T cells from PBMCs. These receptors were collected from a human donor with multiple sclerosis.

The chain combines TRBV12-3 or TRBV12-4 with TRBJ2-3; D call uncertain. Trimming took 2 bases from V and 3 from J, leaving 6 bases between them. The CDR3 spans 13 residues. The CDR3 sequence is CASSLQRTDTQYF. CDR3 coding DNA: TGTGCCAGCAGTTTACAGAGGACAGATACGCAGTATTTT.

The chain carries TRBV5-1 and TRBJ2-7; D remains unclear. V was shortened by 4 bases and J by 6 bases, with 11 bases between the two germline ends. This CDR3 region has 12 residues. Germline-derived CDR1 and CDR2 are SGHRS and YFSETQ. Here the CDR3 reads CASSPSKIEQYF. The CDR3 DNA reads TGCGCCAGCAGCCCCTCCAAGATCGAGCAGTACTTC.